Below are 26 T cell receptor beta chains sequenced from a single sample in a study of cytomegalovirus exposure and HLA in healthy donors listed by TCRdb under 2017. Receptor libraries were prepared by the immunoSEQ multiplex PCR assay. For the multiplex PCR, a mixture combining 60 forward primers for TCR Vbeta segments and 13 reverse primers for TCR Jbeta segments was used. TCRdb re-hosts the immuneACCESS table, in-frame sequences only. Its copies lack some clones; in the studies checked, an unresolved V gene accounts for under half of them, and the cause for the rest is not known. In this sample the table shows about 150,000 clones, almost 80% of which occur a single time. The ten top clones hold about 1.8% of the sample. Specimen: PBMCs. The receptor set was obtained from a woman younger than 45 in good health and CMV-seronegative.

The rearrangement uses TRBV11-2 and TRBJ2-5, with TRBD1 as a possible D gene (6 bases). There are 15 residues in the CDR3. Trimming removed 5 bases from V and 2 bases from J, with 15 bases in between. The germline CDR1 and CDR2 sequences are SGHAT and FQNNGV. The CDR3, as DNA: TGTGCCAGCAGCCTGCACTTTGGACAGCAAGAGACCCAGTACTTC. It codes for CASSLHFGQQETQYF. The full variable domain, rest sourced from reference TRBV11-2 and TRBJ2-5, is EAGVAQSPRYKIIEKRQSVAFWCNPISGHATLYWYQQILGQGPKLLIQFQNNGVVDDSQLPKDRFSAERLKGVDSTLKIQPAKLEDSAVYLCASSLHFGQQETQYFGPGTRLLVL.

This sequence joins TRBV7-3 and TRBJ2-3, with D tentatively TRBD2 (5 bases). The V and J ends lost 1 base and 4 bases respectively, with 6 bases between them. CDR1 and CDR2 (germline): SGHTA, FQGTGA. The length of the CDR3 is 13 residues. CDR3 protein: CASSLMRADTQYF. Written as DNA, the CDR3 is TGTGCCAGCAGCTTAATGAGGGCAGATACGCAGTATTTT.

The chain couples TRBV7-2 to TRBJ1-4, with no clear D. The V gene lost 0 bases and the J gene lost 7 bases, with 9 bases spanning the gap. Germline V lookup: CDR1 SGHTA, CDR2 FQGNSA. This CDR3 has 14 residues. The CDR3 nucleotides are TGTGCCAGCAGCTTAGCGCCAAGAGGTGAAAAACTGTTTTTT. Its translation is CASSLAPRGEKLFF.

This rearrangement joins TRBV10-1 to TRBJ1-1; 8 nucleotides agree with TRBD1. The CDR3 totals 16 residues. V lost 0 bases and J lost 3; bases outside the gene matches: 6. Germline assignment: CDR1 WNHNN and CDR2 SYGVQD (reference sequence). The CDR3 nucleotides are TGCGCCAGCAGTGAGTCAGGACAGGGATGGGACACTGAAGCTTTCTTT. It translates to CASSESGQGWDTEAFF.

The chain uses TRBV27 and TRBJ2-2; 9 nucleotides match TRBD2. Germline V CDR1 and CDR2: MNHEY, SMNVEV (reference sequence). The CDR3 runs to 18 residues. V shed 1 base, J shed 5 bases, and the junction held 11 bases outside the gene matches. CDR3 DNA sequence: TGTGCCAGCAGTTTATATACACCCCGCGGGGGGGGAACCGGGGAGCTGTTTTTT. Translation gives CASSLYTPRGGGTGELFF.

This CDR3 is CASSYRAGYTF. CDR3 in DNA: TGTGCCAGCAGTTACAGGGCTGGCTACACCTTC. The chain recombines TRBV28 with TRBJ1-2; a weak D match, TRBD1 (6 bases). Germline V gene lookup returns CDR1 MDHEN and CDR2 SYDVKM. This CDR3 comprises 11 residues. V lost 4 bases, J lost 7 bases, and 7 bases lay in between.

The chain employs TRBV19 and TRBJ1-1, with 7 bases identical to TRBD1. Germline trimming cut 10 bases from V and 6 bases from J; bases unmatched to any gene: 14. CDR1 LNHDA and CDR2 SQIVND come from the germline V gene (reference sequence). CDR3 length equals 14 residues. The CDR3 DNA is TGTGCCACGCAGGGGGGTAACGTTTTAGCTGAAGCTTTCTTT. Amino acid sequence: CATQGGNVLAEAFF.

This clone was recorded a few times. V usage is TRBV29-1 and J usage is TRBJ1-2; tentatively, D is TRBD1 (6 bases). Trimming took off 6 bases at V and 4 bases at J, with 12 bases between the two ends. The CDR3 runs to 12 residues. Germline assignment: CDR1 SQVTM and CDR2 ANQGSEA. CDR3 DNA: TGCAGCGTCCATACAGGGTCCTATGGCTACACCTTC. Translating gives CSVHTGSYGYTF.

The chain combines TRBV5-5 with TRBJ1-2, with TRBD1 matching 8 bases. The CDR3 sequence is 14 residues long. CDR1 is SGHKS and CDR2 is YYEKEE in the germline V gene (reference sequence). V lost 5 bases to trimming and J lost 5 bases; unmatched junction nucleotides: 8. CDR3 nucleotides: TGTGCCAGCAGGGGACAGGCCTCTTTATATGGCTACACCTTC. Translating gives CASRGQASLYGYTF.

V usage is TRBV5-6 and J usage is TRBJ2-7, with no clear D. Germline V gives CDR1 SGHDT, CDR2 YYEEEE. Between the trimmed V and J ends, which lost 0 bases and 5 bases, there was a span of 15 bases. This CDR3 contains 15 residues. The CDR3 DNA reads as TGTGCCAGCAGCTTGGTCGAGCTGTCAGAGGACGAGCAGTACTTC. Its translation: CASSLVELSEDEQYF.

V gene TRBV19 combines with J gene TRBJ1-1; D is unresolved. Germline assignment: CDR1 LNHDA and CDR2 SQIVND (reference sequence). Trimming took 6 bases from V and 0 from J, leaving 14 bases between them. The CDR3 sequence is 15 residues long. The CDR3 nucleotides read TGTGCCAGTAGGCCCCACGGGAGAATGAACACTGAAGCTTTCTTT. It translates to CASRPHGRMNTEAFF.

This chain uses TRBV29-1 with TRBJ1-2; D possibly corresponds to TRBD1 (6 bases). Germline CDR1 is SQVTM and CDR2 is ANQGSEA. The CDR3 totals 13 residues. The germline V and J ends were trimmed by 4 bases and 8 bases, with 17 bases remaining between them. The CDR3 sequence: CSVVGGPPYGYTF. CDR3 in DNA: TGCAGCGTTGTTGGGGGCCCGCCGTACGGCTACACCTTC.

The rearrangement joins TRBV27 to TRBJ2-5; 9 positions match TRBD1. CDR3 length: 13 amino acids. V shed 2 bases, J shed 5 bases, and the junction held 0 bases outside the gene matches. CDR1 is MNHEY, CDR2 SMNVEV, per germline (reference sequence). CDR3 nucleotides: TGTGCCAGCAGTTTAACAGGGGGCGAGACCCAGTACTTC. Its protein is CASSLTGGETQYF.

The chain uses TRBV18 and TRBJ1-2, with a possible D match to TRBD1 (6 bases). CDR1 is KGHSH, CDR2 LQKENI, per germline. The CDR3 contains 15 residues. Deletions cut 0 bases from V and 7 bases from J, with 15 bases between. CDR3 sequence: CASSPPGVRGGGYTF. DNA of the CDR3: TGTGCCAGCTCACCACCGGGGGTCAGGGGCGGTGGCTACACCTTC. Drawing the rest from reference TRBV18 and TRBJ1-2, the complete variable domain is NAGVMQNPRHLVRRRGQEARLRCSPMKGHSHVYWYRQLPEEGLKFMVYLQKENIIDESGMPKERFSAEFPKEGPSILRIQQVVRGDSAAYFCASSPPGVRGGGYTFGSGTRLTVV.

This rearrangement joins TRBV5-6 to TRBJ1-1; 7 bases map to TRBD1. CDR3 length: 14 amino acids. CDR1 and CDR2 (germline): SGHDT, YYEEEE. Germline trimming cut 6 bases from V and 4 bases from J; bases unmatched to any gene: 9. As DNA, the CDR3 is TGTGCCAGCACCAAGGGGGCGCCGGGCACTGAAGCTTTCTTT. It is translated as CASTKGAPGTEAFF.

This chain links TRBV7-2 with TRBJ1-1; D remains ambiguous. CDR3 size: 12 residues. CDR1 is SGHTA, CDR2 FQGNSA, per germline. V was pared by 3 bases and J by 2 bases, with 4 bases between. CDR3 coding DNA: TGTGCCAGCAGCTTCTCCAACACTGAAGCTTTCTTT. Amino acids: CASSFSNTEAFF.

Here the CDR3 DNA reads TGCGCCAGCAGCTTGCCGGGCACTGAAGCTTTCTTT. Its translation is CASSLPGTEAFF. The chain has TRBV5-1 and TRBJ1-1; D uncertain. Germline CDR1 reads SGHRS; CDR2 reads YFSETQ. The CDR3 covers 12 residues. Trimming removed 1 base at V and 4 bases at J, with 5 bases between.

This rearrangement joins TRBV7-2 to TRBJ2-1; D may be TRBD1 (5 bases). Trimming stripped 0 bases from V and 8 bases from J, with 8 bases between. Germline loops: CDR1 SGHTA, CDR2 FQGNSA. This CDR3 is 13 amino acids long. The CDR3: CASSLAAGYEQFF. The CDR3 DNA is TGTGCCAGCAGCTTAGCGGCAGGGTATGAGCAGTTCTTC.

The chain combines TRBV4-2 with TRBJ2-1; TRBD2 agrees at 10 bases. The ends lost 0 bases at V and 5 bases at J; junction bases unmatched: 22. The CDR3 loop spans 22 amino acids. Looked up from germline, CDR1 is LGHNA and CDR2 is YNFKEQ. The CDR3 spells CASSQDPRGPSVAGGTHNEQFF. As DNA, the CDR3 is TGTGCCAGCAGCCAAGATCCCCGGGGACCGAGCGTAGCGGGGGGCACCCACAATGAGCAGTTCTTC.

The chain is built from TRBV7-2 and TRBJ1-1, with no clear D. The V end was cut by 1 base, the J end by 1 base, with 7 bases between. The CDR3 contains 14 residues. Looked up from germline, CDR1 is SGHTA and CDR2 is FQGNSA. Here the CDR3 reads CASSLGAKNTEAFF. In DNA form, the CDR3 reads TGTGCCAGCAGCTTAGGGGCCAAGAACACTGAAGCTTTCTTT.

This clone was picked up one time. V and J are TRBV7-3 and TRBJ1-3, with TRBD1 matching 8 bases. Germline V gives CDR1 SGHTA, CDR2 FQGTGA. This CDR3 has 15 residues. Trimming removed 5 bases from V and 4 bases from J; junction bases left unmatched: 7. CDR3: CASSPSGGHGNTIYF. CDR3 DNA sequence: TGTGCCAGCAGCCCTTCAGGGGGCCACGGAAACACCATATATTTT.

DNA for the CDR3: TGTGCCAGCATACTTCCCAACACCGGGGAGCTGTTTTTT. It codes for CASILPNTGELFF. The gene calls are TRBV6-6 and TRBJ2-2, with no clear D. The V gene's germline CDR1 is MNHNY and CDR2 SVGAGI (reference sequence). With 7 bases removed from V and 2 bases from J, the gap between germline ends came to 8 bases. CDR3 length: 13 residues.

The gene calls are TRBV18 and TRBJ1-6; a weak D match, TRBD1 (6 bases). Germline V lookup: CDR1 KGHSH, CDR2 LQKENI. The V gene lost 4 bases and the J gene lost 10 bases, with 17 bases spanning the gap. The CDR3 consists of 15 residues. CDR3 DNA: TGTGCCAGCTCACATACAGGGAGGGGAGAATCACCCCTCCACTTT. This encodes CASSHTGRGESPLHF.

This chain links TRBV6-6 with TRBJ1-6; 8 bases are a match to TRBD1. The CDR3 contains 15 residues. The V segment lost 5 bases and the J segment 10 bases; nucleotides outside the gene matches: 10. The germline CDR1 and CDR2 sequences are MNHNY and SVGAGI (reference sequence). This CDR3 is CASSSRTGGESPLHF. The CDR3, as DNA: TGTGCCAGCAGTAGTCGAACAGGGGGAGAATCACCCCTCCACTTT.

The rearrangement links TRBV2 to TRBJ1-6, with D possibly being TRBD1 (5 bases). CDR1 is SNHLY and CDR2 is FYNNEI in the germline V gene. This CDR3 region has 14 residues. V lost 4 bases to trimming and J lost 6 bases, with 10 bases between them. CDR3: CASSGQQGNSPLHF. CDR3 nucleotides: TGTGCCAGCAGTGGTCAGCAGGGTAATTCACCCCTCCACTTT.

This chain uses TRBV10-3 with TRBJ1-1; 8 nucleotides align to TRBD1. Germline trimming cut 6 bases from V and 2 bases from J; bases unmatched to any gene: 17. There are 18 residues in the CDR3. Germline V gives CDR1 ENHRY, CDR2 SYGVKD. The CDR3 sequence: CAISLSPWDRSGNTEAFF. The CDR3 nucleotides are TGTGCCATCAGCCTATCCCCCTGGGACAGGTCGGGAAACACTGAAGCTTTCTTT.